The 8 T cell receptor beta chains reported below all come from one sample, sequenced in a study of T cell repertoires in cytomegalovirus infection. MiXCR, run by TCRdb on the reads, gives a single entry per CDR3 protein. The sample yields around 500,000 distinct CDR3 sequences, 40% to 50% seen once. The antigens for these receptors are not known. The specimen was cultured PBMCs, collected from culture after CMV antigen stimulation. The receptors shown here come from a human donor in good health (CMV status not recorded). Some clones in this sample may be carry-over from other donors' samples.

This clonotype was detected once. The chain combines TRBV6-1 with TRBJ1-2; weak D call: TRBD1 (5 bases). The CDR3 extends over 13 amino acids. Trimming removed 5 bases at V and 5 bases at J, with 12 bases between. Germline values: CDR1 MNHNS, CDR2 SASEGT. This CDR3 is CASSYGGRYGYTF. CDR3 sequence (DNA): TGTGCCAGCAGTTACGGGGGTAGATATGGCTACACCTTC.

The chain is built from TRBV7-2 and TRBJ1-6; TRBD1 is a possible D gene (5 bases). This CDR3 is built from 16 residues. Germline V gene lookup returns CDR1 SGHTA and CDR2 FQGNSA. Trimming cost V 1 base and J 7 bases, with 14 bases left between them. The CDR3 sequence is CASSLGPGGGNSPLHF. DNA of the CDR3: TGTGCCAGCAGCTTAGGCCCCGGGGGGGGGAATTCACCCCTCCACTTT.

This clonotype occurred a few times. The chain employs TRBV7-2 and TRBJ2-2; no clear D. V gave up 4 bases and J gave up 8 bases, with 17 bases separating them. The CDR3 totals 15 residues. Germline CDR1 reads SGHTA; CDR2 reads FQGNSA. In DNA, the CDR3 is TGTGCCAGCAGCTATGGACCGACCACGGTTGGGGAGCTGTTTTTT. Translating it yields CASSYGPTTVGELFF.

The V gene is TRBV20-1, the J gene TRBJ1-1; D ambiguous. Trimming removed 5 bases at V and 1 base at J, with 11 bases between. CDR3 length: 13 residues. Germline values: CDR1 DFQATT, CDR2 SNEGSKA (reference sequence). CDR3 in amino acids: CSAHGRRNTEAFF. The CDR3 region has the DNA TGCAGTGCTCACGGGAGGCGGAACACTGAAGCTTTCTTT.

The chain recombines TRBV6-2 or TRBV6-3 with TRBJ2-7; 9 bases are shared with TRBD1. Germline V gives CDR1 MNHEY, CDR2 SVGEGT. V was clipped by 6 bases and J by 4 bases; unmatched bases: 13. CDR3 length: 16 residues. The CDR3 here is CASSPPPGQGIYEQYF. CDR3 DNA sequence: TGTGCCAGCAGCCCACCTCCGGGACAGGGTATTTACGAGCAGTACTTC.

The V and J genes are TRBV28 and TRBJ1-4; perhaps TRBD1 as D (5 bases). The length of the CDR3 is 14 residues. V lost 11 bases to trimming and J lost 7 bases, with 20 bases between them. Germline lookup yields CDR1 MDHEN and CDR2 SYDVKM. Here the CDR3 reads CASAGGAASEKLFF. CDR3 bases: TGTGCCTCCGCCGGGGGTGCGGCAAGTGAAAAACTGTTTTTT.

The chain has TRBV7-9 and TRBJ1-2; no firm D call. This CDR3 is built from 12 residues. Germline V gives CDR1 SEHNR, CDR2 FQNEAQ (reference sequence). Trimming took off 1 base at V and 7 bases at J, with 7 bases between the two ends. The CDR3 here is CASSLEEIGYTF. The CDR3 region has the DNA TGTGCCAGCAGCTTAGAGGAAATTGGCTACACCTTC.

V gene TRBV20-1 combines with J gene TRBJ2-7; 8 positions agree with TRBD2. The ends lost 3 bases at V and 9 bases at J; junction bases unmatched: 16. The CDR3 extends over 15 amino acids. The germline V gene encodes CDR1 DFQATT and CDR2 SNEGSKA (reference sequence). The CDR3 region has the DNA TGCAGTGCTAGGGGGATTCCGACTAGCGCTCGTATGCAGTACTTC. Its protein is CSARGIPTSARMQYF.